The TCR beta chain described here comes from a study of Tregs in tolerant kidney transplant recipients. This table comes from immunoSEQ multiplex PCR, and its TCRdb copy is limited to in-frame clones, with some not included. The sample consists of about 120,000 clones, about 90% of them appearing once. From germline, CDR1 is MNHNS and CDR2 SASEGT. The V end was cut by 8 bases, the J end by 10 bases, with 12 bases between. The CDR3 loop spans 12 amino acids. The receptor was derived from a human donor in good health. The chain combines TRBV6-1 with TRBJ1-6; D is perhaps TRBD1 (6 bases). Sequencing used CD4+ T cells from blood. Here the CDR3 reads CASLTGQSPLHF. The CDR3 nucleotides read TGTGCCAGCCTCACAGGGCAATCACCCCTCCACTTT.